This T cell receptor beta chain was sequenced in a study of T-cell reconstitution after alpha-beta-depleted transplantation in children. This CDR3 is 17 amino acids long. Germline V gene sequence: CDR1 DFQATT, CDR2 SNEGSKA (reference sequence). V lost 5 bases, J lost 4 bases, and 13 bases stayed unmatched. Study-wide results and limits: Alpha-beta T cells about two months after transplant reportedly derived from several hundred expanded graft clones. Counts and diversity of T cells one year after transplant came mostly from newly produced T cells. Surviving recipient T cells and intrathymic progenitors accounted for some patients' high TCRbeta diversity at day 60.

Unique molecular identifiers tagged the TCRbeta library. TCRdb passed the PCR reads through MiXCR, listing each CDR3 protein once. Of hundreds of thousands of distinct CDR3 sequences in the sample, over 10% were seen once. A note on this clonotype: What it binds is unknown.

J is TRBJ2-7 and V is TRBV20-1; 14 bases line up with TRBD2. Sequencing used PBMCs, mostly from graft donor cells, obtained 360 days after TCRalphabeta/CD19-depleted stem cell transplant. This TCR came from a male patient younger than 18 who had a stem cell transplant for acute myeloid leukemia, so the T cells may come from the graft donor. Here the CDR3 DNA reads TGCAGTGCTTCGGACCCGGGACTAGCGGGAGAAGGGTACGAGCAGTACTTC. Its translation is CSASDPGLAGEGYEQYF.